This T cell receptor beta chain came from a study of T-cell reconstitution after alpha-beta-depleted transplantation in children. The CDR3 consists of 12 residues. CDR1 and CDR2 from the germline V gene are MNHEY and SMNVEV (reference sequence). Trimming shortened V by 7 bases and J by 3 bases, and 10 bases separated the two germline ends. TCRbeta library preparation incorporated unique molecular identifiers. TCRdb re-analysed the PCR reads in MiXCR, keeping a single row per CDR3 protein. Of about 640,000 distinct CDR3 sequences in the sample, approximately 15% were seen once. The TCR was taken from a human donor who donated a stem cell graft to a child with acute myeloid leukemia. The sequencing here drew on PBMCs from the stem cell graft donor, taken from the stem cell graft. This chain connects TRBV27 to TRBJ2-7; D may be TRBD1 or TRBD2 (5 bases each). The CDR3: CASIGGNYEQYF. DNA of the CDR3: TGTGCCAGCATTGGGGGAAACTACGAGCAGTACTTC.